The 21 T cell receptor beta chains below were found in one sample sequenced in a study of T cell repertoires in cytomegalovirus infection. Each CDR3 protein is one row after TCRdb ran MiXCR on the reads. The sample shows about 920,000 distinct CDR3 sequences, 31% of them seen only once. These receptors' antigens are unknown. Specimen: cultured CD8+ T cells from PBMCs, collected from culture after CMV antigen stimulation. Receptors originate from a human donor in good health (CMV status not recorded). Some clones in this sample may be carry-over from other donors' samples.

This clonotype was observed at least ten times. The chain has TRBV12-3 or TRBV12-4 and TRBJ2-1; D gene unclear. The CDR3 spans 13 residues. V was pared by 10 bases and J by 3 bases, with 13 bases between. The CDR3 nucleotides are TGTGCCACCCTCCGGGCCGGCTACAATGAGCAGTTCTTC. Translated: CATLRAGYNEQFF.

This clonotype showed up many times. The chain combines TRBV10-3 with TRBJ1-1; D gene uncertain. Trimming took 2 bases from V and 0 from J, leaving 13 bases between them. This CDR3 region has 16 residues. The germline V gene encodes CDR1 ENHRY and CDR2 SYGVKD. In DNA form, the CDR3 reads TGTGCCATCAGTGAGGGCAGCCTAATGATGAACACTGAAGCTTTCTTT. Encoded protein: CAISEGSLMMNTEAFF.

This clonotype was detected only a few times. The gene calls are TRBV2 and TRBJ2-7; D could derive from TRBD1 or TRBD2 (5 bases each). The CDR3 totals 12 residues. V gave up 7 bases and J gave up 4 bases, with 11 bases separating them. Germline CDR1 and CDR2: SNHLY and FYNNEI. The CDR3: CASTGRNYEQYF. CDR3 nucleotides: TGTGCCAGCACGGGACGGAATTACGAGCAGTACTTC.

A word on this clonotype: A junction end diverges from the germline sequence, so it may reflect a read error. The chain employs TRBV27 and TRBJ1-3; the D is unclear. Germline lookup yields CDR1 MNHEY and CDR2 SMNVEV (reference sequence). The CDR3 extends over 15 amino acids. The CDR3, as DNA: TGTGCCAGCAGCCTCGGGGTTCCTACTGGGAACACCATATATTTT. This translates into CASSLGVPTGNTIYF.

The sample holds a few counts of this clonotype. The chain recombines TRBV10-1 with TRBJ2-1; unclear D gene. The CDR3 runs 13 residues. V lost 4 bases to trimming and J lost 8 bases, with 12 bases between them. Germline V gene sequence: CDR1 WNHNN, CDR2 SYGVQD (reference sequence). The DNA for the CDR3 is TGCGCCAGCAGTGGAAGAGGTTGGGATGAGCAGTTCTTC. Protein sequence: CASSGRGWDEQFF.

This clonotype showed up just a few times. This chain uses TRBV7-9 with TRBJ1-2, with no clear D. The CDR3 contains 14 residues. The V and J ends lost 1 base and 4 bases respectively, with 10 bases between them. From germline, CDR1 is SEHNR and CDR2 FQNEAQ (reference sequence). This chain's CDR3 is CASSLDSESYGYTF. The CDR3 DNA sequence: TGTGCCAGCAGCTTAGACAGCGAATCCTATGGCTACACCTTC.

This chain links TRBV5-1 with TRBJ2-5, with 10 nucleotides matching TRBD1. CDR1 is SGHRS, CDR2 YFSETQ, per germline. The CDR3 has 15 amino acids. Germline trimming cut 4 bases from V and 5 bases from J; bases unmatched to any gene: 8. CDR3 residues: CASSLRQGATETQYF. The CDR3 DNA is TGCGCCAGCAGCCTGAGACAGGGGGCGACGGAGACCCAGTACTTC.

The chain joins TRBV7-6 to TRBJ2-2; D not resolved. V was pared by 3 bases and J by 8 bases, with 7 bases between. From germline, CDR1 is SGHVS and CDR2 FNYEAQ. This CDR3 spans 12 amino acids. CDR3 nucleotide sequence: TGTGCCAGCAGCTTTAATGGGGGGGAGCTGTTTTTT. Its protein product is CASSFNGGELFF.

J is TRBJ2-5 and V is TRBV5-4; D ambiguous. Germline CDR1 is SGHNT and CDR2 is YYREEE (reference sequence). The CDR3 extends over 15 amino acids. Trimming left V 0 bases short and J 10 bases short, with 19 bases between. The CDR3 sequence is CASSLVEFGGVGQYF. CDR3 nucleotide sequence: TGTGCCAGCAGCTTGGTGGAGTTTGGTGGGGTTGGCCAGTACTTC.

The sample holds many counts of this clonotype. V gene TRBV7-9 combines with J gene TRBJ2-5; D may be TRBD2 (7 bases). The germline V gene encodes CDR1 SEHNR and CDR2 FQNEAQ (reference sequence). Trimming took 0 bases from V and 2 from J, leaving 10 bases between them. This CDR3 has 15 residues. This CDR3 reads CASSLAGGRQETQYF. CDR3 in DNA: TGTGCCAGCAGCTTAGCGGGGGGGCGGCAAGAGACCCAGTACTTC. The full variable domain, completed using reference TRBV7-9 and TRBJ2-5, is DTGVSQNPRHKITKRGQNVTFRCDPISEHNRLYWYRQTLGQGPEFLTYFQNEAQLEKSRLLSDRFSAERPKGSFSTLEIQRTEQGDSAMYLCASSLAGGRQETQYFGPGTRLLVL.

The sample holds many counts of this clonotype. The chain is built from TRBV7-8 and TRBJ2-3; D uncertain. Trimming cost V 1 base and J 6 bases, with 8 bases left between them. This CDR3 spans 13 amino acids. The germline V gene has CDR1 SGHVS and CDR2 FQNEAQ. For the CDR3, the DNA is TGTGCCAGCAGCTTAGAACGGCGTGATACGCAGTATTTT. Its protein is CASSLERRDTQYF.

This clonotype was picked up a small number of times. This chain connects TRBV6-5 to TRBJ1-1, with D possibly being TRBD1 (5 bases). Between the trimmed V and J ends, which lost 5 bases and 0 bases, there was a span of 19 bases. This CDR3 has 17 residues. Germline assignment: CDR1 MNHEY and CDR2 SVGAGI. CDR3 DNA sequence: TGTGCCAGCAGTCCGGGACCCGAGGGTTTCGTGAACACTGAAGCTTTCTTT. This sequence encodes CASSPGPEGFVNTEAFF.

J is TRBJ1-5 and V is TRBV10-3; 7 bases fit TRBD1. The CDR3 runs to 15 residues. V was pared by 2 bases and J by 3 bases, with 4 bases of the junction left unmatched. Germline V gene data show CDR1 as ENHRY and CDR2 as SYGVKD. Here the CDR3 reads CAISEEGTVNQPQHF. Written as DNA, the CDR3 is TGTGCCATCAGTGAGGAAGGGACAGTCAATCAGCCCCAGCATTTT.

The rearrangement uses TRBV7-9 and TRBJ2-1; D is unclear. The germline V gene encodes CDR1 SEHNR and CDR2 FQNEAQ (reference sequence). The V end was cut by 5 bases, the J end by 7 bases, with 9 bases between. This CDR3 has 12 amino acids. The CDR3 region is CASSPQENEQFF. CDR3 nucleotide sequence: TGTGCCAGCAGCCCCCAGGAAAATGAGCAGTTCTTC. The variable domain in full, with the rest retrieved from reference TRBV7-9 and TRBJ2-1, is DTGVSQNPRHKITKRGQNVTFRCDPISEHNRLYWYRQTLGQGPEFLTYFQNEAQLEKSRLLSDRFSAERPKGSFSTLEIQRTEQGDSAMYLCASSPQENEQFFGPGTRLTVL.

CDR3: CASSYSLQGNQPQHF. The CDR3 bases are TGTGCCAGCAGTTATTCTTTACAGGGAAATCAGCCCCAGCATTTT. The chain has TRBV6-2 or TRBV6-3 and TRBJ1-5; maybe TRBD1 (6 bases). The length of the CDR3 is 15 residues. Deletions cut 3 bases from V and 4 bases from J, with 13 bases between. Germline V lookup: CDR1 MNHEY, CDR2 SVGEGT.

This clonotype occurred a few times. This chain's CDR3 is CASSSGPAYYEQYV. DNA for the CDR3: TGTGCCAGCAGCTCTGGACCCGCCTACTACGAGCAGTACGTC. The J gene is TRBJ2-7, the V gene TRBV7-9; unclear D gene. V lost 4 bases and J lost 3, with 13 bases in between. The CDR3 length is 14 residues. Germline CDR1 SEHNR, CDR2 FQNEAQ (reference sequence).

At least ten counts were recorded for this clonotype. This chain uses TRBV6-2 or TRBV6-3 with TRBJ2-7, with 10 nucleotides matching TRBD2. V lost 0 bases, J lost 0 bases, and 2 bases stayed unmatched. The CDR3 is 16 amino acids. Per the germline V gene, CDR1 is MNHEY and CDR2 is SVGEGT. CDR3 region: CASSYSGTSDSYEQYV. CDR3 bases: TGTGCCAGCAGTTACTCCGGGACTAGCGACTCCTACGAGCAGTACGTC.

This clonotype was observed at least ten times. The chain recombines TRBV7-6 with TRBJ1-1; D gene unclear. Trimming took off 0 bases at V and 1 base at J, with 3 bases between the two ends. Germline lookup yields CDR1 SGHVS and CDR2 FNYEAQ. CDR3 length: 13 residues. In DNA form, the CDR3 reads TGTGCCAGCAGCTTAGCGAAGAACACTGAAGCTTTCTTT. It translates to CASSLAKNTEAFF. The full variable domain, its missing parts supplied by reference TRBV7-6 and TRBJ1-1, is GAGVSQSPRYKVTKRGQDVALRCDPISGHVSLYWYRQALGQGPEFLTYFNYEAQQDKSGLPNDRFSAERPEGSISTLTIQRTEQRDSAMYRCASSLAKNTEAFFGQGTRLTVV.

The rearrangement uses TRBV12-3 or TRBV12-4 and TRBJ2-2, with no clear D. Deletions cut 5 bases from V and 2 bases from J, with 15 bases between. The CDR3 loop spans 16 amino acids. This chain's CDR3 is CASSPGQPPNTGELFF. Here the CDR3 DNA reads TGTGCCAGCAGTCCTGGCCAGCCCCCAAACACCGGGGAGCTGTTTTTT.

The V gene is TRBV12-3 or TRBV12-4, the J gene TRBJ1-2; D uncertain. There are 14 residues in the CDR3. Trimming removed 1 base from V and 3 bases from J, with 9 bases in between. The chain's CDR3 is CASSLGQVYYGYTF. DNA for the CDR3: TGTGCCAGCAGTTTAGGTCAAGTCTACTATGGCTACACCTTC.

This clonotype came up a few times. Written as DNA, the CDR3 is TGTGCCAGCAGCGGGGGCGGGGGAACCACCGGGGAGCTGTTTTTT. This gives the protein CASSGGGGTTGELFF. The chain employs TRBV4-2 and TRBJ2-2, with D possibly TRBD2 on 7 matching bases. V was trimmed by 5 bases and J by 4 bases, leaving 14 bases between them. This CDR3 region has 15 residues. Germline values: CDR1 LGHNA, CDR2 YNFKEQ.